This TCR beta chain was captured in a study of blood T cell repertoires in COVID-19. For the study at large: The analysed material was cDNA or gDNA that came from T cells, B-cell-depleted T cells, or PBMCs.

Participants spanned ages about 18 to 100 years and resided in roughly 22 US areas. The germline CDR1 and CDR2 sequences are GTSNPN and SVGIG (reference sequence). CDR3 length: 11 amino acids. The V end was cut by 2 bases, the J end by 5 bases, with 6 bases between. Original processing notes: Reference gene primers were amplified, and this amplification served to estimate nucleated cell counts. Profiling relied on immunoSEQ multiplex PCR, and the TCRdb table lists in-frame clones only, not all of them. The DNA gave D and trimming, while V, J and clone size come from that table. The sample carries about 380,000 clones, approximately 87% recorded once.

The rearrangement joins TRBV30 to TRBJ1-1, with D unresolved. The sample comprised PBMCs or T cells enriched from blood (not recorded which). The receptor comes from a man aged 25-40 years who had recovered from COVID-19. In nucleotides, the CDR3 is TGTGCCTGGAGTTGGAGGACTGAAGCTTTCTTT. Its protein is CAWSWRTEAFF.